The 12 T cell receptor beta chains listed next were all sequenced from one sample in a study of glioma-infiltrating T cells. Using RNA template, CDR3s of TCR alpha and beta were amplified with iRepertoire arm-PCR. TCRdb recomputed calls from the multiplex PCR reads with MiXCR, one row per CDR3 protein. The sample consists of fewer than 500,000 distinct CDR3 sequences, 41% of them appearing once. The sample comprised glioma tissue, nonneoplastic brain tissue, or PBMCs (not recorded which). These receptors were collected from a human donor with low-grade glioma or glioblastoma, undergoing nonglioma brain surgery, or in good health (not recorded which).

V is TRBV20-1 and J is TRBJ1-1; no definite D call. Germline loops: CDR1 DFQATT, CDR2 SNEGSKA (reference sequence). Trimming removed 2 bases at V and 4 bases at J, with 14 bases between. This CDR3 is 14 amino acids long. In DNA, the CDR3 is TGCAGTGCTAGATCCGGACTTATGAGCACTGAAGCTTTCTTT. It codes for CSARSGLMSTEAFF.

The chain carries TRBV27 and TRBJ2-2; 9 bases align to TRBD1. Germline CDR1 reads MNHEY; CDR2 reads SMNVEV (reference sequence). Trimming cost V 8 bases and J 6 bases; bases outside gene matches: 13. This CDR3 has 16 residues. The CDR3, as DNA: TGTGCCAGCTGGACATCGGGACAGGGAATCGCCGGGGAGCTGTTTTTT. Amino acid sequence: CASWTSGQGIAGELFF.

This clonotype was counted a few times. The DNA for the CDR3 is TGCGCCAGCAGCCAAGATTCCACTTCCAAGGGGCTAGCGGGGACCTACAATGAGCAGTTCTTC. Protein: CASSQDSTSKGLAGTYNEQFF. The J gene is TRBJ2-1, the V gene TRBV4-3; 9 bases align to TRBD2. The CDR3 is 21 amino acids. Germline V lookup: CDR1 LGHNA, CDR2 YSLEER. Germline trimming cut 0 bases from V and 2 bases from J; bases unmatched to any gene: 17.

As concerns this clonotype: Likely a read error: the CDR3 ends without its conserved phenylalanine or tryptophan. The chain recombines TRBV28 with TRBJ2-7; possible D gene TRBD1, 5 bases. The V gene lost 7 bases and the J gene lost 4 bases, with 20 bases spanning the gap. The germline V gene has CDR1 MDHEN and CDR2 SYDVKM. The CDR3 extends over 15 amino acids. The CDR3 nucleotides are TGTGCCAGCAACCCCAACTTGGGGCAGCCTTACGAGCAGTACCTC. It codes for CASNPNLGQPYEQYL.

The rearrangement links TRBV7-2 to TRBJ2-7; 9 nucleotides agree with TRBD2. V dropped 1 base and J dropped 4; count of bases not matched to a gene: 8. Germline CDR1 and CDR2: SGHTA and FQGNSA. The CDR3 sequence is 16 residues long. CDR3 residues: CASSLGASGTTYEQYF. CDR3 sequence (DNA): TGTGCCAGCAGCTTAGGGGCTAGCGGGACGACGTACGAGCAGTACTTC.

Only a few counts were recorded for this clonotype. Sequence at one end of the junction differs from germline and may be a read error. The V call is TRBV11-2, the J call TRBJ2-7, with TRBD2 matching over 13 bases. The germline V gene encodes CDR1 SGHAT and CDR2 FQNNGV. The CDR3 totals 15 residues. The CDR3 DNA reads TGTGCCAGCAGCCCCGGACTAGCGGGAGCCGGCGAGCGGTACTTC. Its protein product is CASSPGLAGAGERYF.

This clonotype turned up a few times. The genes are TRBV20-1 and TRBJ1-6, with TRBD1 matching over 10 bases. The CDR3 extends over 15 amino acids. Per the germline V gene, CDR1 is DFQATT and CDR2 is SNEGSKA (reference sequence). The V segment lost 6 bases and the J segment 7 bases; nucleotides outside the gene matches: 9. The CDR3 is CSAHGQGDLNSPLHF. CDR3 DNA: TGCAGTGCGCATGGACAGGGGGATTTGAATTCACCCCTCCACTTT.

In regard to this clonotype: A much larger clone sits a single nucleotide away, making a read error possible. The gene calls are TRBV28 and TRBJ1-5; 7 bases are a match to TRBD1. Germline CDR1 and CDR2: MDHEN and SYDVKM. This CDR3 contains 14 residues. For the CDR3, the DNA is TGTGCCATCTACTCGGGACAGCACAATCGGCCCCAGCATTTT. As protein: CAIYSGQHNRPQHF.

The genes are TRBV4-1 and TRBJ2-7, with D possibly TRBD2 on 6 matching bases. Germline V gene data show CDR1 as MGHRA and CDR2 as YSYEKL. The V and J ends lost 0 bases and 0 bases respectively, with 9 bases between them. The CDR3 contains 15 residues. CDR3 loop: CASSQEDGSSYEQYF. The CDR3 bases are TGCGCCAGCAGCCAAGAAGACGGGAGCTCCTACGAGCAGTACTTC.

This sequence joins TRBV12-3 or TRBV12-4 and TRBJ2-1; 12 bases fit TRBD2. Trimming cost V 4 bases and J 10 bases; bases outside gene matches: 8. This CDR3 has 15 amino acids. This CDR3 reads CASSWTSGIAGEQFF. CDR3 bases: TGTGCCAGCAGTTGGACTAGCGGGATTGCAGGAGAGCAGTTCTTC.

This clonotype occurred a few times. The V and J genes are TRBV7-9 and TRBJ1-1, with D perhaps TRBD1 (5 bases). Germline assignment: CDR1 SEHNR and CDR2 FQNEAQ (reference sequence). V was trimmed by 3 bases and J by 7 bases, leaving 12 bases between them. The CDR3 covers 13 residues. The CDR3 loop reads CASSLRYRNEAFF. CDR3 DNA: TGTGCCAGCAGCTTGCGCTACAGGAATGAAGCTTTCTTT.

The sample holds many counts of this clonotype. The V call is TRBV20-1, the J call TRBJ2-7; a weak D match, TRBD1 (5 bases). The germline CDR1 and CDR2 sequences are DFQATT and SNEGSKA (reference sequence). V dropped 6 bases and J dropped 2 bases, with 17 bases sitting between them. The CDR3 has 14 amino acids. DNA of the CDR3: TGCAGTGCCGGCGACAGAGCTTTAACCTACGAGCAGTACTTC. This encodes CSAGDRALTYEQYF.